What follows describes a single T cell receptor beta chain. These data originate in a study of blood T cell repertoires in COVID-19. The CDR3 runs 15 residues. Germline CDR1 reads MDHEN; CDR2 reads SYDVKM. V was pared by 5 bases and J by 6 bases, with 5 bases of the junction left unmatched. Sequencing used immunoSEQ multiplex PCR; TCRdb keeps in-frame clones, though not all of them. The table has 150,000 to 200,000 clones, roughly four fifths seen once. J is TRBJ2-2 and V is TRBV28; 11 nucleotides align to TRBD1. The sequencing input was peripheral blood. This TCR was recovered from a woman older than 75 with acute or convalescent COVID-19. The CDR3, as DNA: TGTGCCAGCAGTGCGCCGGGACAGGGGGCCGGGGAGCTGTTTTTT. This translates into CASSAPGQGAGELFF.